A selection of T cell receptor beta chains follows, all from one sample in a study of beta chain features in type 1 diabetes. TCRdb's table, derived via immunoSEQ multiplex PCR, lists solely in-frame clones and lacks some. The data show 250,000 to 350,000 clones, 14% seen once. What was sequenced was naive CD4+ T cells from blood. These receptors originate from a man aged 25 to 40 with type 1 diabetes. Each CDR3 is given with its conserved first and last residue. A D gene is named only where the DNA matches it firmly. Rows may omit the clone size; those that give it use once, few, many or a size class.

CDR3 DNA: TGTGCCAGACAGGCCAGCGGGGGGCCCCCCAGAGGACAAGAGACCCAGTACTTC
CDR3 protein: CARQASGGPPRGQETQYF
J gene: TRBJ2-5
V gene: TRBV2
D gene: TRBD2
clone size: .

CDR3 DNA: TGTGCCAGCAGCTTACAAACTAGCGGGAGCAACAATGAGCAGTTCTTC
CDR3 protein: CASSLQTSGSNNEQFF
J gene: TRBJ2-1
V gene: TRBV7-3
D gene: TRBD2
clone size: few

CDR3 DNA: TGTGCCAGCAGCAAAGGGGCACTAGTTCCTAGCACAGATACGCAGTATTTT
CDR3 protein: CASSKGALVPSTDTQYF
J gene: TRBJ2-3
V gene: TRBV21-1
D gene: .
clone size: few

CDR3 DNA: TGTGCCAGCAGCCTAGGGGGCGTCTATGGCTACACCTTC
CDR3 protein: CASSLGGVYGYTF
J gene: TRBJ1-2
V gene: TRBV28
D gene: TRBD1
clone size: .

CDR3 DNA: TGTGCCAGCAGCCGGAGGACTGCAGATACGCAGTATTTT
CDR3 protein: CASSRRTADTQYF
J gene: TRBJ2-3
V gene: TRBV11-3
D gene: .
clone size: .

CDR3 DNA: TGCGCCAGCAGTCAGACTAGCGGGAGCTCCTACGAGCAGTACTTC
CDR3 protein: CASSQTSGSSYEQYF
J gene: TRBJ2-7
V gene: TRBV23-1
D gene: TRBD2
clone size: few

CDR3 DNA: TGCGCCAGCAGCTTGGAGGTCGGCAGGACAGATACGCAGTATTTT
CDR3 protein: CASSLEVGRTDTQYF
J gene: TRBJ2-3
V gene: TRBV5-1
D gene: .
clone size: few

CDR3 DNA: TGTGCCAGCAGTGAAAACTCCGGAGCAAACATTCAGTACTTC
CDR3 protein: CASSENSGANIQYF
J gene: TRBJ2-4
V gene: TRBV2
D gene: .
clone size: few

CDR3 DNA: TGCGCCAGCAGCCAAACACGTATAGGGCGGGATGGCTCCTACAATGAGCAGTTCTTC
CDR3 protein: CASSQTRIGRDGSYNEQFF
J gene: TRBJ2-1
V gene: TRBV4-1
D gene: .
clone size: .

CDR3 DNA: TGTGCCTGGAGTTATGGACAGGGATCGAGGGAGCAGTACTTC
CDR3 protein: CAWSYGQGSREQYF
J gene: TRBJ2-7
V gene: TRBV30
D gene: TRBD1
clone size: few

CDR3 DNA: TGCAGCGCCCTAACTAGCGCAGATACGCAGTATTTT
CDR3 protein: CSALTSADTQYF
J gene: TRBJ2-3
V gene: TRBV29-1
D gene: TRBD2
clone size: few

CDR3 DNA: TGTGCCAGCAGTTACTCGACCGGGAGCGCCTACAATGAGCAGTTCTTC
CDR3 protein: CASSYSTGSAYNEQFF
J gene: TRBJ2-1
V gene: TRBV6-5
D gene: .
clone size: few

CDR3 DNA: TGTGCCAGTAGTGGGATGACAGCCAGCTACAATGAGCAGTTCTTC
CDR3 protein: CASSGMTASYNEQFF
J gene: TRBJ2-1
V gene: TRBV19
D gene: .
clone size: .

CDR3 DNA: TGTGCCAGCAGCTTAGGTCTGTCTGGACAGGCGAACACCGGGGAGCTGTTTTTT
CDR3 protein: CASSLGLSGQANTGELFF
J gene: TRBJ2-2
V gene: TRBV7-6
D gene: TRBD1
clone size: .

CDR3 DNA: TGTGCCAGCAGCTTGAACGGACTAGCGGGAGGGCCGGGAGAGCAGTACTTC
CDR3 protein: CASSLNGLAGGPGEQYF
J gene: TRBJ2-7
V gene: TRBV11-2
D gene: TRBD2
clone size: few

CDR3 DNA: TGTGCCACCAGTTCGGGACAGGGCTATGGCTACACCTTC
CDR3 protein: CATSSGQGYGYTF
J gene: TRBJ1-2
V gene: TRBV15
D gene: TRBD1
clone size: few

CDR3 DNA: TGTGCCTGGAGTGTAGGGGGAGATAACACTGAAGCTTTCTTT
CDR3 protein: CAWSVGGDNTEAFF
J gene: TRBJ1-1
V gene: TRBV30
D gene: .
clone size: few

CDR3 DNA: TGTGCCAGCAGGACAGGGGGCATAGACGAGCAGTACTTC
CDR3 protein: CASRTGGIDEQYF
J gene: TRBJ2-7
V gene: TRBV25-1
D gene: TRBD1
clone size: .